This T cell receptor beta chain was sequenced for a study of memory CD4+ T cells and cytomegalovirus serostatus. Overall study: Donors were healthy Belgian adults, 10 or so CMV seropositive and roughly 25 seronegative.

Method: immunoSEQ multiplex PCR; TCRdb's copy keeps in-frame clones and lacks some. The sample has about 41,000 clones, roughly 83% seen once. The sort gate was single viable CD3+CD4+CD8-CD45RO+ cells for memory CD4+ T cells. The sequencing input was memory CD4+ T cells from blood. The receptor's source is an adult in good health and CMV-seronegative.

The CDR3 reads CASSATVYEQYF. CDR3 DNA: TGTGCCAGCAGTGCGACGGTGTACGAGCAGTACTTC. The rearrangement links TRBV6-6 to TRBJ2-7; D is unresolved. The V gene's germline CDR1 is MNHNY and CDR2 SVGAGI (reference sequence). The V gene lost 5 bases and the J gene lost 4 bases, with 9 bases spanning the gap. CDR3 length: 12 amino acids.